These 5 T cell receptor beta chains came from one sample sequenced in a study of breast tumors, draining lymph nodes, adjacent tissues. TCRdb reanalysed the multiplex PCR reads using MiXCR and keeps one entry per CDR3 protein. The data contain tens of thousands of distinct CDR3 sequences, under 45% of them seen just once; the ten biggest clones take up under 12%. The sample consisted of breast tumor tissue. These receptors all stem from a female donor with breast cancer. Some clones in this sample may be carry-over from other donors' samples.

The chain couples TRBV7-9 to TRBJ2-1, with D maybe TRBD2 (6 bases). CDR1 and CDR2 from the germline V gene are SEHNR and FQNEAQ (reference sequence). V was cut by 8 bases and J by 5 bases, with 16 bases left in between. The CDR3 extends over 14 amino acids. The CDR3 spells CASRDSAGHNEQFF. In DNA form, the CDR3 reads TGTGCCAGCCGGGACTCGGCGGGGCACAATGAGCAGTTCTTC. The variable domain in full, completed from reference TRBV7-9 and TRBJ2-1, reads DTGVSQNPRHKITKRGQNVTFRCDPISEHNRLYWYRQTLGQGPEFLTYFQNEAQLEKSRLLSDRFSAERPKGSFSTLEIQRTEQGDSAMYLCASRDSAGHNEQFFGPGTRLTVL.

V gene TRBV20-1 combines with J gene TRBJ2-7; 10 bases map to TRBD1. Germline V gene sequence: CDR1 DFQATT, CDR2 SNEGSKA (reference sequence). The CDR3 length is 14 residues. V lost 2 bases and J lost 6; bases outside the gene matches: 7. The CDR3 coding sequence is TGCAGTGCTAGATCCCTGACAGGGGGCAGCGAGCAGTACTTC. Translating it yields CSARSLTGGSEQYF.

V is TRBV7-9 and J is TRBJ1-2; D ambiguous. The germline CDR1 and CDR2 sequences are SEHNR and FQNEAQ (reference sequence). Trimming shortened V by 5 bases and J by 4 bases, and 14 bases separated the two germline ends. The CDR3 is 14 residues long. CDR3 in DNA: TGTGCCAGCAGCCGAGGTTTACAATTCTATGGCTACACCTTC. Its protein product is CASSRGLQFYGYTF.

This rearrangement joins TRBV12-3 or TRBV12-4 to TRBJ2-7; perhaps TRBD2 as D (7 bases). Trimming shortened V by 5 bases and J by 12 bases, and 17 bases separated the two germline ends. The CDR3 contains 12 residues. DNA for the CDR3: TGTGCCAGCAGTCGGGGGCCGGGACTATCGTACTTC. This gives the protein CASSRGPGLSYF.

The chain has TRBV9 and TRBJ2-7; perhaps D is TRBD1 or TRBD2 (5 bases each). Trimming removed 3 bases from V and 6 bases from J, with 7 bases in between. This CDR3 is 11 amino acids long. The germline gives CDR1 SGDLS, CDR2 YYNGEE. The DNA for the CDR3 is TGTGCCAGCAGCGGTGGGACCGAGCAGTACTTC. It is translated as CASSGGTEQYF.